This T cell receptor beta chain was obtained from a study of blood T cell repertoires in COVID-19. Study-level background: Acute and convalescent COVID-19 specimens originated in the United States, Italy and Spain.

Original data processing: Amplifying reference gene primers gave estimates of nucleated cell counts. Only in-frame clones appear in the TCRdb table, and some are missing; sequencing was by immunoSEQ multiplex PCR. The DNA gave D and trimming, while V, J and clone size come from that table. Among 60,000 to 70,000 clones, about 80% were seen once, and the ten largest hold under 8%. Trimming at V came to 4 bases and at J to 6 bases, leaving 12 bases not matched to a gene. The CDR3 covers 15 residues. Germline values: CDR1 SGHDT, CDR2 YYEEEE. V usage is TRBV5-6 and J usage is TRBJ1-1, with TRBD1 matching over 7 bases. This TCR derives from a man aged 60 to 75 with acute or convalescent COVID-19. The sequenced material came from peripheral blood. The CDR3 sequence is CASSPRQGQTSEAFF. Written as DNA, the CDR3 is TGTGCCAGCAGCCCCCGACAGGGTCAAACCTCTGAAGCTTTCTTT.